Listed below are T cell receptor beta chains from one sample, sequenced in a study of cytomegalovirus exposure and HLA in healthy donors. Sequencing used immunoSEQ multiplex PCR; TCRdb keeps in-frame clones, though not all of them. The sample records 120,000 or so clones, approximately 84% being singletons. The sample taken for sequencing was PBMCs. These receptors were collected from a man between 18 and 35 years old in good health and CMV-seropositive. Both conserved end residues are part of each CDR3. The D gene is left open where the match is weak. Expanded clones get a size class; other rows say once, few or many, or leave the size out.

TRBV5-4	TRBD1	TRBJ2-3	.	TGTGCCAGCACCACAGGGGGCGCGTACCCAGATACGCAGTATTTT	CASTTGGAYPDTQYF
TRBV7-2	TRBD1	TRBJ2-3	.	TGTGCCAGCAGCCCCGACAGGGTCACAGATACGCAGTATTTT	CASSPDRVTDTQYF
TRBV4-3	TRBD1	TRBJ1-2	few	TGCGCCAGCAGCCAAGCCGGGACAGGGGCCTATGGCTACACCTTC	CASSQAGTGAYGYTF
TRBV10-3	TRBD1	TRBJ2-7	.	TGTGCCATCAGTGAGTCACAACCGGGACAGGGGTTTAGGGAGCAGTACTTC	CAISESQPGQGFREQYF
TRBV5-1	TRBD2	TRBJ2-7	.	TGCGCCAGCAGCCCGGGACTAGCAACCTACGAGCAGTACTTC	CASSPGLATYEQYF
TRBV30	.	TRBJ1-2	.	TGTGCCTGGAGTGTTGTACCCAGGGGTGGCTACACCTTC	CAWSVVPRGGYTF
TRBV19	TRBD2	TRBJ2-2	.	TGTGCCCTAGCGGACTACACCGGGGAGCTGTTTTTT	CALADYTGELFF
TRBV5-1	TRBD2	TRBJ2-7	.	TGCGCCAGCAGTTTCACACCGGAACTAGCGGGGTCCTCCTACGAGCAGTACTTC	CASSFTPELAGSSYEQYF
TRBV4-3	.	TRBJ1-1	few	TGCGCCAGCAGCCAAGATACCGGGGGGTTAGCGGCTGAAGCTTTCTTT	CASSQDTGGLAAEAFF
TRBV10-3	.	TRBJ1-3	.	TGTGCCATCAGTGAGTCGATCCAGGGCTCTGGAAACACCATATATTTT	CAISESIQGSGNTIYF
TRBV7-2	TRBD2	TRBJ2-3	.	TGTGCCAGCAGCTTAGTCGGGAGGGCCGGGGATACGCAGTATTTT	CASSLVGRAGDTQYF
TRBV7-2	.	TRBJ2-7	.	TGTGCCAGCAGCTCCTTGCCCTCAGGGCCGAGCATTTACGAGCAGTACTTC	CASSSLPSGPSIYEQYF
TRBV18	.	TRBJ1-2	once	TGTGCCAGCTCGCCGGTTTCCGAGACGACACTCTTC	CASSPVSETTLF
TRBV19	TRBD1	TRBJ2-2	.	TGTGCCAGTAGCCGCAGGGGGACGGCAGCCTCGAACACCGGGGAGCTGTTTTTT	CASSRRGTAASNTGELFF
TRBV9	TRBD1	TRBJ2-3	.	TGTGCCAGCAGCGTAGGGACAGGGAAAGATACGCAGTATTTT	CASSVGTGKDTQYF
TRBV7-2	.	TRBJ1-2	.	TGTGCCAGCAGCCTTCCCCCCCTCGATGGCTACACCTTC	CASSLPPLDGYTF
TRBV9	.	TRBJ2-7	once	TGTGCCAGCAGCTTCTCCGGGACTTCCTACGAGCAGTACTTC	CASSFSGTSYEQYF
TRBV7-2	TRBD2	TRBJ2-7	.	TGTGCCAGCAACCTACAGCCGGGACTAACCTACGAGCAGTACTTC	CASNLQPGLTYEQYF
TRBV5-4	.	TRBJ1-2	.	TGTGCCAGCAGCCCACAGGGCCGGCCTAACTATGGCTACACCTTC	CASSPQGRPNYGYTF
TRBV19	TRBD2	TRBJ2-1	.	TGTGCCAGTAGTCCCTCTAGCGGGCCCTACAATGAGCAGTTCTTC	CASSPSSGPYNEQFF
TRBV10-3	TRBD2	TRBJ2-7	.	TGTGCCATCAGGAGCGGGGGGCTCTCCTACGAGCAGTACTTC	CAIRSGGLSYEQYF
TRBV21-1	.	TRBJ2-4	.	TGTGCCAGCAGCAAAGTAATTAACAGCATAACCAAAAACATTCAGTACTTC	CASSKVINSITKNIQYF
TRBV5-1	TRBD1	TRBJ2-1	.	TGCGCCAGCAGCGGACGGACAGGGAGTAGTAATGAGCAGTTCTTC	CASSGRTGSSNEQFF
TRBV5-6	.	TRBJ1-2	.	TGTGCCAGCAGCTTGTTACAGGCCTATGGCTACACCTTC	CASSLLQAYGYTF
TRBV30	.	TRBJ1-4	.	TGTGCCTGGAGCGACTCCACCTTCCCCGGGACTAATGAAAAACTGTTTTTT	CAWSDSTFPGTNEKLFF
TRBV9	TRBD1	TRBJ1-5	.	TGTGCCAGCAGCCCTACAGGGGACCAGCCCCAGCATTTT	CASSPTGDQPQHF
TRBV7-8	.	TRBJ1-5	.	TGTGCCAGCAGCTTAGAGGCCAGGTACAATCAGCCCCAGCATTTT	CASSLEARYNQPQHF
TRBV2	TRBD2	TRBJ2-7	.	TGTGCCTCCACCGGGACTAGAACCGAGCAGTACTTC	CASTGTRTEQYF
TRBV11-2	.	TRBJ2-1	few	TGTGCCAGCAGCCGTGGAGGGAATGAGCAGTTCTTC	CASSRGGNEQFF
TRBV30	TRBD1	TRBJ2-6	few	TGTGCCTGGAGTGCCGGGACAGGGACTGGGGCCAACGTCCTGACTTTC	CAWSAGTGTGANVLTF
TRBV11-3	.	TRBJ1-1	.	TGTGCCAGCAGCTTAGGCAGGGACACTGAAGCTTTCTTT	CASSLGRDTEAFF
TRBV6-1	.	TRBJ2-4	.	TGTGCCAGCGGAGGGAAGACAGCCAAAAACATTCAGTACTTC	CASGGKTAKNIQYF
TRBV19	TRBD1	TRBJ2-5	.	TGTGCCAGTAGTATGGACAGGGCTTTTCAAGAGACCCAGTACTTC	CASSMDRAFQETQYF
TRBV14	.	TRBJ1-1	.	TGTGCCAGCAGCCAAGATCGAGGAGTCGGTGAAGCTTTCTTT	CASSQDRGVGEAFF
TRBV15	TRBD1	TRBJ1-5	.	TGTGCCACCAGCAGAGCGAGGACAGGGGTAGGACAGCCCCAGCATTTT	CATSRARTGVGQPQHF
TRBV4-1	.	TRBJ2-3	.	TGCGCCAGCAGCCAAGAGGGCAGGGGATCGTCAGATACGCAGTATTTT	CASSQEGRGSSDTQYF
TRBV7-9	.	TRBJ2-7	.	TGTGCCAGCAGCTTAGTTGCAGGGTGGAACGAGCAGTACTTC	CASSLVAGWNEQYF
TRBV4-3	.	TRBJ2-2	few	TGCGCCAGCAGCCAAGGGCTAGGTGAAGTCGGGGAGCTGTTTTTT	CASSQGLGEVGELFF
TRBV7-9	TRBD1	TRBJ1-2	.	TGTTCCAGCACCCCGTCAGGGGGCCTAGGCCGCGGCTACACCTTC	CSSTPSGGLGRGYTF
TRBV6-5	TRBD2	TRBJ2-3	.	TGTGCCAGCAGTATGAGGACTAGCGGCACAGATACGCAGTATTTT	CASSMRTSGTDTQYF
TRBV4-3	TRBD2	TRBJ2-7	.	TGCGCCAGCAGCCAAGGACTAGCGGGAGGCTACGAGCAGTACTTC	CASSQGLAGGYEQYF